The 3 T cell receptor beta chains below all came from one sample that was sequenced in a study of CD8 T cells in ankylosing spondylitis (dated by TCRdb to 2015 to 2018). Study-wide conclusions, independent of this receptor: A TCR beta motif of several highly homologous amino acid variants appeared characteristic of blood from ankylosing spondylitis patients.

Receptor libraries were prepared by 5' RACE. Instrument on record: Illumina HiSeq 2500. TCRdb itself trimmed the public reads at Q25 with fastp, ran MiXCR and retained productive beta chains. Duplicate CDR3 protein sequences are folded into a single record with the most common DNA and genes. The table for this sample lists some 700,000 distinct CDR3 sequences; about 20% of them were counted only once. The ten largest clones add up to about 19% of the sample. These receptors lack a known antigen. Sequenced input: blood, either unsorted or a sorted T cell fraction (not recorded which). Source of these receptors: a male donor with ankylosing spondylitis.

V gene TRBV20-1 combines with J gene TRBJ1-1; TRBD1 matches at 7 bases. There are 14 residues in the CDR3. Per germline, CDR1 DFQATT and CDR2 SNEGSKA (reference sequence). V lost 6 bases and J lost 9; bases outside the gene matches: 16. Here the CDR3 DNA reads TGCAGTGCCGAAACACAGGGGTCGGGCTACAAAGCTTTCTTT. Protein product: CSAETQGSGYKAFF.

The chain carries TRBV7-3 and TRBJ2-4, with D uncertain. Germline CDR1 and CDR2: SGHTA and FQGTGA. The V end was cut by 5 bases, the J end by 8 bases, with 16 bases between. CDR3 length: 14 amino acids. The CDR3 loop is CASSPRNSLDIQYF. The CDR3 DNA sequence: TGTGCCAGCAGCCCCAGGAACTCTCTAGACATTCAGTACTTC.

The genes are TRBV9 and TRBJ1-6; D may be TRBD1 (6 bases). The CDR3 runs 14 residues. The germline V and J ends were trimmed by 4 bases and 9 bases, with 14 bases remaining between them. Per the germline V gene, CDR1 is SGDLS and CDR2 is YYNGEE. The DNA of the CDR3 is TGTGCCAGCAGCCAAGGGGGGGGGCGTTCACCCCTCCACTTT. It is translated as CASSQGGGRSPLHF.